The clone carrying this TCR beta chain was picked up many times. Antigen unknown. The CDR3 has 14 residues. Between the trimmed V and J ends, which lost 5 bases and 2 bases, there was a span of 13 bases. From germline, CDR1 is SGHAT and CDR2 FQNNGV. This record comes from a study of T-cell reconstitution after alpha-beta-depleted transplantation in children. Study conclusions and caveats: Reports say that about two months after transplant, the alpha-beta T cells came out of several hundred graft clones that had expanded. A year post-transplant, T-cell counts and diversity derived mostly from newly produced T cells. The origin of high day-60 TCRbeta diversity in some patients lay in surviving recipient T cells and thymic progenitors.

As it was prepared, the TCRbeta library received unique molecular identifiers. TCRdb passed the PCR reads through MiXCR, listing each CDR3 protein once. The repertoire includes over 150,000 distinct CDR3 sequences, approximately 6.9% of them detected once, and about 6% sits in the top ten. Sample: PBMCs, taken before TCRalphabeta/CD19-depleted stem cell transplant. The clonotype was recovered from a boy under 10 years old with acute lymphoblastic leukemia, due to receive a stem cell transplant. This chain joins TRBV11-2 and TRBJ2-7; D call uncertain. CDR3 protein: CASSAWRGTYEQYF. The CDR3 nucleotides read TGTGCCAGCAGCGCCTGGAGAGGAACCTACGAGCAGTACTTC.